These 20 T cell receptor beta chains were sequenced from one sample in a study of shared clonotypes between healthy human individuals. Measured with immunoSEQ multiplex PCR; TCRdb has only the in-frame clones, and not every one. The table lists about 1.5 million clones, approximately 98% of them singletons. Sequencing input: naive CD4+ T cells sorted from blood. The subset is: CD45RA+ positively selected. The receptors come from a man aged 25 to 45 in good health.

The chain joins TRBV7-2 to TRBJ1-1; 9 bases agree with TRBD1. The germline gives CDR1 SGHTA, CDR2 FQGNSA. The CDR3 runs to 17 residues. The V gene end was trimmed by 5 bases and the J gene end by 2 bases; junction bases not matched to a gene: 12. CDR3 nucleotide sequence: TGTGCCAGCAGCGTCCGGGGACAGGGAGTTATCAACACTGAAGCTTTCTTT. Translated: CASSVRGQGVINTEAFF.

The V and J genes are TRBV5-5 and TRBJ1-2; D unresolved. This CDR3 region has 14 residues. Germline V lookup: CDR1 SGHKS, CDR2 YYEKEE (reference sequence). V was pared by 0 bases and J by 3 bases, with 9 bases between. The CDR3 spells CASSLVTDDYGYTF. The DNA for the CDR3 is TGTGCCAGCAGCTTGGTGACCGATGACTATGGCTACACCTTC.

This rearrangement joins TRBV28 to TRBJ2-6; D call uncertain. The germline CDR1 and CDR2 sequences are MDHEN and SYDVKM. V lost 2 bases to trimming and J lost 0 bases, with 14 bases between them. The CDR3 is 18 residues long. The CDR3 region has the DNA TGTGCCAGCAGTTTAGATGGGCTTAAAATCTCTGGGGCCAACGTCCTGACTTTC. Amino acid sequence: CASSLDGLKISGANVLTF.

V is TRBV6-5 and J is TRBJ1-5; TRBD1 might be the D (5 bases). V lost 0 bases and J lost 2, with 5 bases in between. CDR3 length equals 14 residues. Germline CDR1 MNHEY, CDR2 SVGAGI. The CDR3 reads CASSYSQGNQPQHF. The CDR3 DNA reads as TGTGCCAGCAGTTACTCACAGGGCAATCAGCCCCAGCATTTT.

The chain links TRBV30 to TRBJ2-7; 8 bases match TRBD1. The V gene's germline CDR1 is GTSNPN and CDR2 SVGIG (reference sequence). V dropped 3 bases and J dropped 1; count of bases not matched to a gene: 2. CDR3 length: 13 residues. Here the CDR3 reads CAWRDRDSYEQYF. The CDR3 nucleotides are TGTGCCTGGAGGGACAGGGATTCCTACGAGCAGTACTTC.

The rearrangement uses TRBV12-5 and TRBJ1-2, with a weak D call TRBD1 (5 bases). The CDR3 runs to 16 residues. With 2 bases removed from V and 4 bases from J, the gap between germline ends came to 17 bases. Germline CDR1 and CDR2: LGHNT and FRNRAP. CDR3 in DNA: TGTGCTAGTGGTTTGTTCCGGGACGGAGCTTTCTATGGCTACACCTTC. This gives the protein CASGLFRDGAFYGYTF.

This sequence joins TRBV6-6 and TRBJ2-7; 12 bases are shared with TRBD2. The germline V gene encodes CDR1 MNHNY and CDR2 SVGAGI (reference sequence). The CDR3 length is 14 residues. V was pared by 7 bases and J by 2 bases, with 3 bases of the junction left unmatched. The chain's CDR3 is CASTLAGGTYEQYF. CDR3 nucleotides: TGTGCCAGCACGCTAGCGGGAGGGACCTACGAGCAGTACTTC.

The chain couples TRBV7-2 to TRBJ2-3; D unresolved. V shed 0 bases and J shed 0 bases, with 4 bases lying between them. The CDR3 totals 14 residues. Germline loops: CDR1 SGHTA, CDR2 FQGNSA. The CDR3 bases are TGTGCCAGCAGCTTAGCGACTAGCACAGATACGCAGTATTTT. This gives the protein CASSLATSTDTQYF.

The chain carries TRBV5-1 and TRBJ2-3; TRBD2 aligns across 10 bases. The CDR3 consists of 15 residues. V shed 0 bases, J shed 4 bases, and the junction held 2 bases outside the gene matches. From germline, CDR1 is SGHRS and CDR2 YFSETQ. Here the CDR3 DNA reads TGCGCCAGCAGCTTGGGAGCGGGAGGGCCAGATACGCAGTATTTT. Translation gives CASSLGAGGPDTQYF.

V and J are TRBV5-4 and TRBJ2-7; 9 nucleotides line up with TRBD1. CDR3 length equals 14 residues. V shed 4 bases and J 1 base; nucleotides not matched to a gene: 3. Per the germline V gene, CDR1 is SGHNT and CDR2 is YYREEE (reference sequence). In DNA, the CDR3 is TGTGCCAGCAGCGCGGGACAGGGATCCTACGAGCAGTACTTC. This gives the protein CASSAGQGSYEQYF.

This sequence joins TRBV7-2 and TRBJ2-3; D not certain. Trimming cost V 5 bases and J 0 bases, with 12 bases left between them. Germline V CDR1 and CDR2: SGHTA, FQGNSA. This CDR3 comprises 15 residues. The DNA for the CDR3 is TGTGCCAGCAGCCTATTAGCCTCTAGCACAGATACGCAGTATTTT. Translating it yields CASSLLASSTDTQYF.

The chain carries TRBV5-1 and TRBJ2-7, with D possibly called TRBD1 or TRBD2 (6 bases each). V lost 3 bases and J lost 0, with 16 bases in between. Per germline, CDR1 SGHRS and CDR2 YFSETQ. The CDR3 is 16 residues long. CDR3 in DNA: TGCGCCAGCAGCTCTGCCGGGGGCCCACTCTCCTACGAGCAGTACTTC. It codes for CASSSAGGPLSYEQYF. The whole variable domain, remainder taken from reference TRBV5-1 and TRBJ2-7, is KAGVTQTPRYLIKTRGQQVTLSCSPISGHRSVSWYQQTPGQGLQFLFEYFSETQRNKGNFPGRFSGRQFSNSRSEMNVSTLELGDSALYLCASSSAGGPLSYEQYFGPGTRLTVT.

The chain carries TRBV7-8 and TRBJ2-7; D gene uncertain. The CDR3 spans 14 residues. V was cut by 1 base and J by 0 bases, with 7 bases left in between. From germline, CDR1 is SGHVS and CDR2 FQNEAQ. CDR3 sequence (DNA): TGTGCCAGCAGCTTAGAAGTTCCCTCCTACGAGCAGTACTTC. This gives the protein CASSLEVPSYEQYF.

The chain employs TRBV5-6 and TRBJ1-5; D may be TRBD1 (5 bases). The CDR3 sequence is 15 residues long. V dropped 5 bases and J dropped 1 base, with 13 bases sitting between them. The germline V gene has CDR1 SGHDT and CDR2 YYEEEE. The CDR3 DNA follows: TGTGCCAGCAGGCCGGGACCGGACAGCAATCAGCCCCAGCATTTT. Translating it yields CASRPGPDSNQPQHF.

This chain joins TRBV25-1 and TRBJ2-7; 7 nucleotides line up with TRBD2. The CDR3 contains 13 residues. The V and J ends lost 7 bases and 0 bases, in that order; junction bases with no gene match: 3. Germline CDR1 is MGHDK and CDR2 is SYGVNS. This CDR3 is CASNRGSSYEQYF. The CDR3 nucleotides are TGTGCCAGCAATCGCGGGAGCTCCTACGAGCAGTACTTC.

The chain links TRBV5-6 to TRBJ1-2, with D perhaps TRBD1 (6 bases). In germline, CDR1 is SGHDT, CDR2 YYEEEE. CDR3 length: 13 amino acids. Trimming pared 3 bases from V and 8 bases from J, leaving 14 bases between. The CDR3 sequence: CASSYREGRGYTF. CDR3 nucleotide sequence: TGTGCCAGCAGCTACAGGGAGGGGCGAGGCTACACCTTC.

The chain uses TRBV4-1 and TRBJ2-7; 11 positions match TRBD2. This CDR3 spans 16 amino acids. CDR1 and CDR2 from the germline V gene are MGHRA and YSYEKL. V was clipped by 1 base and J by 2 bases; unmatched bases: 4. This CDR3 reads CASSQGLAGLPYEQYF. CDR3 in DNA: TGCGCCAGCAGCCAAGGACTAGCGGGACTTCCCTACGAGCAGTACTTC.

The chain uses TRBV18 and TRBJ1-2; D may be TRBD1 (5 bases). CDR1 is KGHSH and CDR2 is LQKENI in the germline V gene. The length of the CDR3 is 15 residues. The V gene lost 5 bases and the J gene lost 4 bases, with 17 bases spanning the gap. The CDR3 loop is CASSLLPRAAYGYTF. The CDR3 coding sequence is TGTGCCAGCTCATTACTCCCCAGGGCGGCCTATGGCTACACCTTC. The full variable domain, rest sourced from reference TRBV18 and TRBJ1-2, is NAGVMQNPRHLVRRRGQEARLRCSPMKGHSHVYWYRQLPEEGLKFMVYLQKENIIDESGMPKERFSAEFPKEGPSILRIQQVVRGDSAAYFCASSLLPRAAYGYTFGSGTRLTVV.

This sequence joins TRBV28 and TRBJ2-2, with 8 bases identical to TRBD1. Trimming took 3 bases from V and 4 from J; bases not matched to a gene: 13. This CDR3 region has 18 residues. From germline, CDR1 is MDHEN and CDR2 SYDVKM. CDR3 in amino acids: CASSFLGQAKRGTGELFF. CDR3 nucleotides: TGTGCCAGCAGTTTCTTGGGACAGGCTAAAAGGGGCACCGGGGAGCTGTTTTTT.

This rearrangement joins TRBV13 to TRBJ1-3; D unclear. The length of the CDR3 is 15 residues. Per germline, CDR1 PRHDT and CDR2 FYEKMQ (reference sequence). Between the trimmed V and J ends, which lost 1 base and 2 bases, there was a span of 9 bases. The CDR3 DNA sequence: TGTGCCAGCAGCTTAGCACACGCCGCTGGAAACACCATATATTTT. It translates to CASSLAHAAGNTIYF.